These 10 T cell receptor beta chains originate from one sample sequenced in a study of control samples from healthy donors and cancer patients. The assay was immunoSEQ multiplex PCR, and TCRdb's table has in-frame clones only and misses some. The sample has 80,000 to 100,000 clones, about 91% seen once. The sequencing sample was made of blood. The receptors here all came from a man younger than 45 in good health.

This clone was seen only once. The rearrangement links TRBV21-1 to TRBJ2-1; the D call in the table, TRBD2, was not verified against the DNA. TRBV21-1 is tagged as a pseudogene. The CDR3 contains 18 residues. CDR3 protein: CASSKVRSGLVFRNEQFF. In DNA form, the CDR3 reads TGTGCCAGCAGCAAAGTAAGGTCGGGACTAGTATTTCGGAATGAGCAGTTCTTC.

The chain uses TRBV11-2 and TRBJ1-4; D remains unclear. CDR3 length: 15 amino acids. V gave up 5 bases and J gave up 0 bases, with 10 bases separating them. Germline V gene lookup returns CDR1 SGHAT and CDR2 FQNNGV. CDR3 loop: CASSPNDATNEKLFF. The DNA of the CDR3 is TGTGCCAGCAGCCCTAACGATGCAACTAATGAAAAACTGTTTTTT. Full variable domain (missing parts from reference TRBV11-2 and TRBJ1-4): EAGVAQSPRYKIIEKRQSVAFWCNPISGHATLYWYQQILGQGPKLLIQFQNNGVVDDSQLPKDRFSAERLKGVDSTLKIQPAKLEDSAVYLCASSPNDATNEKLFFGSGTQLSVL.

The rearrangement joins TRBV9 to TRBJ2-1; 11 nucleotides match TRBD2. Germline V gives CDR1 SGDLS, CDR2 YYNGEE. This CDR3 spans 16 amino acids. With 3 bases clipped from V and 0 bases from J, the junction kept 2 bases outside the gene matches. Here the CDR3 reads CASSGLAGHSYNEQFF. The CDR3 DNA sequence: TGTGCCAGCAGCGGACTAGCGGGACACTCCTACAATGAGCAGTTCTTC.

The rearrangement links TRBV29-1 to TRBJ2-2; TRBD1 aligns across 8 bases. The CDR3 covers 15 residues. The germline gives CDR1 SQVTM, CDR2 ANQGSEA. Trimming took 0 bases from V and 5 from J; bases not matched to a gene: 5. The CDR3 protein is CSVEERTGRTGELFF. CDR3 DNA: TGCAGCGTTGAAGAGCGGACAGGGCGGACCGGGGAGCTGTTTTTT.

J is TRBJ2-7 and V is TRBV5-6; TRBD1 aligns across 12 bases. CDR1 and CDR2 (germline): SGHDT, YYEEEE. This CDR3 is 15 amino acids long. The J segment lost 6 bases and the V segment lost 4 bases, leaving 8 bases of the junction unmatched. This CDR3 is CASSGRDRGQAEQYF. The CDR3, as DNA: TGTGCCAGCAGCGGCCGGGACAGGGGGCAAGCCGAGCAGTACTTC.

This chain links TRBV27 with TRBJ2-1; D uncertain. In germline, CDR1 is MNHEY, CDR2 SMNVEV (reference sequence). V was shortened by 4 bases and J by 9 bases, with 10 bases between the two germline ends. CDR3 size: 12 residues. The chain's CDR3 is CASSSRRLEQFF. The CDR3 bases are TGTGCCAGCAGTTCCCGACGGCTTGAGCAGTTCTTC.

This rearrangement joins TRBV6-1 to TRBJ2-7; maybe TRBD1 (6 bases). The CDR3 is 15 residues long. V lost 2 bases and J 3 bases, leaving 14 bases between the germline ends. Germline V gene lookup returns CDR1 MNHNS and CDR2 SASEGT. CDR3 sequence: CASSESTGGVYEQYF. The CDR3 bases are TGTGCCAGCAGTGAATCGACAGGTGGTGTCTACGAGCAGTACTTC.

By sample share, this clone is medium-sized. The CDR3 region is CASSEPGAGNTIYF. Here the CDR3 DNA reads TGTGCCAGCAGCGAACCAGGGGCTGGAAACACCATATATTTT. J is TRBJ1-3 and V is TRBV7-9; TRBD1 is a possible D gene (6 bases). Between the trimmed V and J ends, which lost 5 bases and 2 bases, there was a span of 10 bases. CDR1 is SEHNR and CDR2 is FQNEAQ in the germline V gene (reference sequence). The CDR3 extends over 14 amino acids.

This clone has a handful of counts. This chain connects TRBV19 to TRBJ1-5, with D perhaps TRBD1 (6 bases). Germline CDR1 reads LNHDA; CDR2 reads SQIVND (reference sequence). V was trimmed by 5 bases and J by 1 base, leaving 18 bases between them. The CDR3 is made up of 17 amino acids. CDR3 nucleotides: TGTGCCAGTAGTCTTTTGGGGATTACAGGGAGCAATCAGCCCCAGCATTTT. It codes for CASSLLGITGSNQPQHF.

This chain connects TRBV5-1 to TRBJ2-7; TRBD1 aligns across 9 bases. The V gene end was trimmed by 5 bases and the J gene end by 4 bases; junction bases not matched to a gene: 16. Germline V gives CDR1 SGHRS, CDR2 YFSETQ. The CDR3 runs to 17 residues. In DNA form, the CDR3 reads TGCGCCAGCAGTCCGGGAGATGGGACAGGGTATTCGTACGAGCAGTACTTC. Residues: CASSPGDGTGYSYEQYF.